One sample yielded the 11 T cell receptor beta chains listed below, sequenced in a study of control samples from healthy donors and cancer patients (dated by TCRdb to 2019 to 2021). The library was produced with the immunoSEQ multiplex PCR assay. The table was pulled from immuneACCESS by TCRdb, which kept in-frame rearrangements only. Such tables lose some clones; where checked, under half of the loss comes from unresolved V genes, and the rest has no known cause. The sample table holds approximately 100,000 clones, of which approximately 90% were seen once. The top ten clones comprise 17% of the sample. Sequencing was carried out using blood. The receptors were sampled from a woman aged 45 to 65 in good health.

The V and J genes are TRBV7-2 and TRBJ2-1, with D uncertain. Germline assignment: CDR1 SGHTA and CDR2 FQGNSA. The CDR3 extends over 15 amino acids. V was cut by 5 bases and J by 5 bases, with 16 bases left in between. The chain's CDR3 is CASSPRATINNEQFF. The CDR3 DNA is TGTGCCAGCAGCCCCCGGGCTACTATCAACAATGAGCAGTTCTTC.

The chain carries TRBV6-2 or TRBV6-3 and TRBJ2-2; 7 positions match TRBD1. V was clipped by 5 bases and J by 4 bases; unmatched bases: 7. Germline CDR1 MNHEY, CDR2 SVGEGT. CDR3 size: 15 residues. The CDR3 loop is CASSLDRASTGELFF. The CDR3 DNA sequence: TGTGCCAGCAGTCTAGACAGGGCGTCCACCGGGGAGCTGTTTTTT.

The chain links TRBV11-2 to TRBJ1-4; D may be TRBD1 (5 bases). Germline loops: CDR1 SGHAT, CDR2 FQNNGV. Trimming shortened V by 4 bases and J by 7 bases, and 22 bases separated the two germline ends. CDR3 size: 17 residues. The CDR3 region has the DNA TGTGCCAGCAGCTCCGGGCCCGGAGGGGCGAGGGGTGAAAAACTGTTTTTT. Residues: CASSSGPGGARGEKLFF.

The chain carries TRBV6-2 or TRBV6-3 and TRBJ2-3; tentative D call: TRBD2 (5 bases). V lost 3 bases and J 3 bases, leaving 10 bases between the germline ends. The V gene's germline CDR1 is MNHEY and CDR2 SVGEGT. This CDR3 has 14 residues. CDR3 loop: CASSYKGETDTQYF. Written as DNA, the CDR3 is TGTGCCAGCAGTTATAAGGGAGAGACAGATACGCAGTATTTT.

The chain carries TRBV19 and TRBJ2-3, with a possible D match to TRBD2 (5 bases). V lost 6 bases to trimming and J lost 0 bases, with 10 bases between them. The CDR3 contains 14 residues. Germline V lookup: CDR1 LNHDA, CDR2 SQIVND (reference sequence). The DNA of the CDR3 is TGTGCCAGTAGCCCGGGATCTAGCACAGATACGCAGTATTTT. Translated: CASSPGSSTDTQYF.

CDR3 sequence: CASSWPKAGVNEQFF. CDR3 in DNA: TGTGCCAGCAGTTGGCCAAAAGCGGGAGTTAATGAGCAGTTCTTC. This chain links TRBV6-6 with TRBJ2-1; 8 nucleotides match TRBD2. The germline V gene has CDR1 MNHNY and CDR2 SVGAGI (reference sequence). This CDR3 spans 15 amino acids. V lost 4 bases to trimming and J lost 7 bases; unmatched junction nucleotides: 9.

This clone was found once. This chain uses TRBV6-5 with TRBJ2-3; D could derive from TRBD1 or TRBD2 (6 bases each). Looked up from germline, CDR1 is MNHEY and CDR2 is SVGAGI. The CDR3 consists of 15 residues. V was clipped by 4 bases and J by 2 bases, with 13 bases between them. The CDR3 here is CASSSVGGPTDTQYF. In nucleotides, the CDR3 is TGTGCCAGCAGTTCCGTGGGGGGCCCCACAGATACGCAGTATTTT.

The gene calls are TRBV30 and TRBJ2-5; TRBD2 matches at 7 bases. V was clipped by 2 bases and J by 6 bases; unmatched bases: 9. Germline CDR1 reads GTSNPN; CDR2 reads SVGIG (reference sequence). The length of the CDR3 is 14 residues. CDR3 DNA: TGTGCCTGGAGTCTGGCGGGGGAGTTACAGACCCAGTACTTC. Residues: CAWSLAGELQTQYF.

The chain has TRBV18 and TRBJ2-7; D not resolved. With 0 bases removed from V and 3 bases from J, the gap between germline ends came to 12 bases. This CDR3 is 15 amino acids long. Per germline, CDR1 KGHSH and CDR2 LQKENI. CDR3 region: CASSPPLGDLYEQYF. CDR3 bases: TGTGCCAGCTCACCACCTCTCGGTGACCTCTACGAGCAGTACTTC.

This rearrangement joins TRBV6-2 or TRBV6-3 to TRBJ2-1; D is perhaps TRBD1 (6 bases). Germline lookup yields CDR1 MNHEY and CDR2 SVGEGT. The CDR3 runs to 19 residues. With 2 bases removed from V and 6 bases from J, the gap between germline ends came to 26 bases. The CDR3, as DNA: TGTGCCAGCAGTTACGGGGGACAATGGAGGTCCCGAGACCCCAATGAGCAGTTCTTC. It yields the protein CASSYGGQWRSRDPNEQFF.

This clone was detected a few times. J is TRBJ1-6 and V is TRBV19; tentative D call: TRBD1 (5 bases). Trimming shortened V by 3 bases and J by 8 bases, and 20 bases separated the two germline ends. Per germline, CDR1 LNHDA and CDR2 SQIVND (reference sequence). The CDR3 runs to 17 residues. The chain's CDR3 is CASSIARGSKAYSPLHF. DNA of the CDR3: TGTGCCAGTAGTATCGCCCGGGGGTCCAAAGCTTATTCACCCCTCCACTTT.